This is a list of T cell receptor beta chains from one sample in a study of T-cell memory formation after mild COVID-19. MiXCR, applied by TCRdb to the 5' RACE reads, yields one record per CDR3 protein. The sample consists of around 450,000 distinct CDR3 sequences, 15% to 25% of them appearing once. The sample comprised PBMCs or a T cell subset sorted from them (not recorded which). The receptors originated from an adult woman who had mild COVID-19 (a few samples of this study predate the infection). Cell type and time point are not known. Each CDR3 is given with its conserved first and last residue. The D gene is left open where the match is weak. Where a row states a size, it is once, few, many or the class of an expanded clone; other rows omit it.

TRBV6-1	-	TRBJ1-1	few	TGTGCCAGCAGTCCCCGCTTCACTGAAGCTTTCTTT	CASSPRFTEAFF
TRBV6-6	TRBD2	TRBJ2-7	-	TGTGCCAGCAGCCCGGGACTAGCGGAGCCCTACGAGCAGTACTTC	CASSPGLAEPYEQYF
TRBV29-1	TRBD1	TRBJ1-1	-	TGCAGCGTCGCGGGACAGGGGCCCTTTCAAGCTTTCTTT	CSVAGQGPFQAFF
TRBV19	TRBD1	TRBJ1-1	-	TGTGCCAGTAATAACCCACCACAGGGGAAGAACACTGAAGCTTTCTTT	CASNNPPQGKNTEAFF
TRBV12-5	-	TRBJ1-1	-	TGTGCTAGTGGTTTGGTAGTTGGGGGTCTGAACACTGAAGCTTTCTTT	CASGLVVGGLNTEAFF
TRBV24-1	-	TRBJ2-2	many	TGTGCCACCAGTGATTTGGGCACCGGGGAGCTGTTTTTT	CATSDLGTGELFF
TRBV7-2	TRBD1	TRBJ1-3	-	TGTGCCAGCAGCCCGGACAGGGTAAACACCATATATTTT	CASSPDRVNTIYF
TRBV5-1	TRBD1	TRBJ1-2	-	TGCGCCAGCAGCACCGGGACAGGGGCCTATGGCTACACCTTC	CASSTGTGAYGYTF
TRBV5-5	TRBD2	TRBJ2-3	-	TGTGCCAGCAGCATCGGGACTAGCGGGGGGTATACGCAGTATTTT	CASSIGTSGGYTQYF
TRBV7-9	TRBD2	TRBJ2-1	-	TGTGCCAGCAGCTTAGTACGGGAGGGAGTCGATGAGCAGTTCTTC	CASSLVREGVDEQFF
TRBV19	-	TRBJ2-6	few	TGTGCCAGTAGTATCTCCGACTCTGGGGCCAACGTCCTGACTTTC	CASSISDSGANVLTF
TRBV7-9	TRBD1	TRBJ2-7	few	TGTGCCAGCAGCCCTCACCGGACAGGGGATGGCTACGAGCAGTACTTC	CASSPHRTGDGYEQYF
TRBV4-3	TRBD1	TRBJ2-7	-	TGCGCCAGCAGCCCCTTATCCGGGACAGGGAGCGAGCAGTACTTC	CASSPLSGTGSEQYF
TRBV4-1	-	TRBJ2-3	many	TGCGCCAGCAGCCAATCTTGGGCCCCAGGGTGGGAAGGCACAGATACGCAGTATTTT	CASSQSWAPGWEGTDTQYF
TRBV20-1	TRBD2	TRBJ2-7	few	TGCAGTGCTAGAGATTGGCGGAGCGGGGGCCGCTACGAGCAGTACTTC	CSARDWRSGGRYEQYF
TRBV20-1	-	TRBJ1-2	-	TGCAGTGCTAGAGTTATACAAGAGCGACAGGGCTACACCTTC	CSARVIQERQGYTF
TRBV7-3	TRBD1	TRBJ2-7	few	TGTGCCAGCAGCCTGACAGGGTCGAGGGGATACGAGCAGTACTTC	CASSLTGSRGYEQYF
TRBV6-6	TRBD1	TRBJ1-2	few	TGTGCCAGCATTAGAGACAGGGTGGGTGGCTACACCTTC	CASIRDRVGGYTF
TRBV5-1	TRBD1	TRBJ2-1	many	TGCGCCAGCAGCTTGGGGACAGGGGGAAATGAGCAGTTCTTC	CASSLGTGGNEQFF
TRBV5-1	TRBD2	TRBJ2-1	many	TGCGCCAGCAGCCCCCGACTAGCGGGGGGTAAGGATGAGCAGTTCTTC	CASSPRLAGGKDEQFF
TRBV6-2/TRBV6-3	TRBD1	TRBJ1-5	few	TGTGCCAGCAGTCTCTCGGCGGGACAGGGGTTTTATCAGCCCCAGCATTTT	CASSLSAGQGFYQPQHF
TRBV18	TRBD1	TRBJ1-2	few	TGTGCCAGCTCACCCCGGGGACAGGCCTATGGCTACACCTTC	CASSPRGQAYGYTF
TRBV19	TRBD2	TRBJ2-1	few	TGTGCCAGTTCCCAGTCGGGAGGGGCCGCCTCGGAGCATGAGCAGTTCTTC	CASSQSGGAASEHEQFF
TRBV7-3	-	TRBJ2-2	-	TGTGCCAGCAGCTTAGCGAGTAGGGAGCTGTTTTTT	CASSLASRELFF
TRBV6-1	-	TRBJ2-5	-	TGTGCCAGCAGTGAAGTCGTAGAGACCCAGTACTTC	CASSEVVETQYF
TRBV24-1	-	TRBJ2-3	few	TGTGCCACCAGTGACAAACCCACAGATACGCAGTATTTT	CATSDKPTDTQYF
TRBV7-6	TRBD2	TRBJ2-2	-	TGTGCCAGCAGCTTATATCCTAGCGGGGGCACGAACACCGGGGAGCTGTTTTTT	CASSLYPSGGTNTGELFF